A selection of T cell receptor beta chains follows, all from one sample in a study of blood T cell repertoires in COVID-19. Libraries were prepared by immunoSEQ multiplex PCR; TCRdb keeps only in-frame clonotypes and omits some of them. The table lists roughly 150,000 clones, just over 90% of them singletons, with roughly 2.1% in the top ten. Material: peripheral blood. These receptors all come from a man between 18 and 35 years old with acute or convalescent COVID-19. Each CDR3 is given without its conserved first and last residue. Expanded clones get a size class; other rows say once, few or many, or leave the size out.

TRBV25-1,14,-,ASSGRTGGGYSPLH
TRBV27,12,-,ASSPGRGAETQY
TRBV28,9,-,ASSFSNEQY
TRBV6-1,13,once,ASSELGTVYSPLH
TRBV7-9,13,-,ASTPPGTSSYEQY
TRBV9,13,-,ASSKTGEATTEAF
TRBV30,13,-,AWSPRTGSGNTIY
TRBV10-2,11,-,ASTRQGTYEQY
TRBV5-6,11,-,ASSLLFEEKLF
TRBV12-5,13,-,ASGSTGDRAQGYT
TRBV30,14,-,AWSSPNDKTKEKLF
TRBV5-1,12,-,ASSRTVMNTEAF
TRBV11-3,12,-,ASSPDTHSGELF
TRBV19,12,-,ASSRGESGSPLH
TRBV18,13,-,ASSPFRDSFYGYT
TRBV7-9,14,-,ASSLLFRGDNYGYT
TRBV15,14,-,ATSRGTGIGTSPLH
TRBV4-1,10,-,ASSQGEGEQY
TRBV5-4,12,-,ASSAQGVNQPQH
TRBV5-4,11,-,ASSLGRGQPQH
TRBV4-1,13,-,ASRYNTGNGNTIY
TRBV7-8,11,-,ASSYYSNQPQH
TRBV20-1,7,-,SAGASGD
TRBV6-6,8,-,ARIQGGEF
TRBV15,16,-,ATSRDPLGQGVSYEQY
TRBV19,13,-,ASSINGDSAYEQY
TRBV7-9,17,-,ASSLEGSSGPGGRYEQY
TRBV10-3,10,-,AISERRDGYT
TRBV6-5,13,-,ASSRLAGGTDTQY
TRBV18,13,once,ASSPEGVSNQPQH
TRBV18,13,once,ASSPLQGAGYGYT